This T cell receptor (beta chain) was identified during a study of blood T cell repertoires in COVID-19. Some clones are missing from TCRdb's copy, which holds only in-frame ones; the method was immunoSEQ multiplex PCR. Of over 40,000 clones listed, 86% are singletons. The germline V gene has CDR1 SEHNR and CDR2 FQNEAQ (reference sequence). Between the trimmed V and J ends, which lost 2 bases and 4 bases, there was a span of 17 bases. CDR3 length: 16 amino acids. The V and J genes are TRBV7-9 and TRBJ2-5; D might be TRBD1 (7 bases). Source material: peripheral blood. This receptor was identified in a man aged 80 or over with active COVID-19. CDR3 amino acids: CASSLLAGQGVETQYF. For the CDR3, the DNA is TGTGCCAGCAGCTTACTCGCGGGGCAGGGGGTAGAGACCCAGTACTTC.